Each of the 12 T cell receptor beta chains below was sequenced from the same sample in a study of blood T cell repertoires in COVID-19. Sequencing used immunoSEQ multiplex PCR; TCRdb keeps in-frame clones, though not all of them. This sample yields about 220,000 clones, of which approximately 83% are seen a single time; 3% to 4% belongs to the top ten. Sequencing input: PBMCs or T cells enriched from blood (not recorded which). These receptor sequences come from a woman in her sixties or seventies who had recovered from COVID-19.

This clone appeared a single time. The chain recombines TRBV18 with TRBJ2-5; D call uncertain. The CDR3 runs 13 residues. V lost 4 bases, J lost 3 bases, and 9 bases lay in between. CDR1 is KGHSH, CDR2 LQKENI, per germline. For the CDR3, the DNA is TGTGCCAGCTCACTTGACATTGAAGAGACCCAGTACTTC. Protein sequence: CASSLDIEETQYF.

CDR3 nucleotide sequence: TGTGCCAGCAGCTTAGAGAGGCAGAACACCGGGGAGCTGTTTTTT. Protein product: CASSLERQNTGELFF. The chain has TRBV7-2 and TRBJ2-2; unclear D gene. V lost 1 base, J lost 1 base, and 7 bases lay in between. The germline gives CDR1 SGHTA, CDR2 FQGNSA. CDR3 length: 15 residues. Based on the CDR3 plus reference TRBV7-2 and TRBJ2-2, the full variable domain is GAGVSQSPSNKVTEKGKDVELRCDPISGHTALYWYRQSLGQGLEFLIYFQGNSAPDKSGLPSDRFSAERTGGSVSTLTIQRTQQEDSAVYLCASSLERQNTGELFFGEGSRLTVL.

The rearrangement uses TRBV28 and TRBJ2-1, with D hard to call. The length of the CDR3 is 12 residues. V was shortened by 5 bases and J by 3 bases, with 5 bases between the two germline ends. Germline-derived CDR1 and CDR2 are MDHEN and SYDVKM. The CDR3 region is CASSASYNEQFF. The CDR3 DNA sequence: TGTGCCAGCAGTGCCAGCTACAATGAGCAGTTCTTC.

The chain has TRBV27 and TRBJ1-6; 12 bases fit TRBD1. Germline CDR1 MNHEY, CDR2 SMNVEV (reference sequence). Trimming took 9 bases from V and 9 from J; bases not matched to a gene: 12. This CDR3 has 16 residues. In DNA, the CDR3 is TGTGCCAGTTCTCCCCGGGACAGGGGGCGCGTTTCACCCCTCCACTTT. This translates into CASSPRDRGRVSPLHF.

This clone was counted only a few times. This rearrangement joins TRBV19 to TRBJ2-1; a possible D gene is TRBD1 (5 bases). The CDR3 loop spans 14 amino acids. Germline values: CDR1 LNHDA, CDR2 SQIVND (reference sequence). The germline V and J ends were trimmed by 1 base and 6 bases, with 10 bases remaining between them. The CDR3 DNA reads TGTGCCAGTAGTATAGTTCCAGGGCGCAATGAGCAGTTCTTC. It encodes CASSIVPGRNEQFF.

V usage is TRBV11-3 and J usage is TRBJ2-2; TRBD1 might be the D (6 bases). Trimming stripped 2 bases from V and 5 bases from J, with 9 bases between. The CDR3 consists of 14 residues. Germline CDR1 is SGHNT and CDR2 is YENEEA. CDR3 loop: CASSLWGPTGELFF. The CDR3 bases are TGTGCCAGCAGCTTATGGGGGCCTACCGGGGAGCTGTTTTTT.

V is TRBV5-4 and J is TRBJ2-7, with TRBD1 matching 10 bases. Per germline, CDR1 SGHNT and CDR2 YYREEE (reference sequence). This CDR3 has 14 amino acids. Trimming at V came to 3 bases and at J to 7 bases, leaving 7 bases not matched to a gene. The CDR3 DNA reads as TGTGCCAGCAGCTACCGGGACAGGGGTTTGGAGCAGTACTTC. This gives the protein CASSYRDRGLEQYF.

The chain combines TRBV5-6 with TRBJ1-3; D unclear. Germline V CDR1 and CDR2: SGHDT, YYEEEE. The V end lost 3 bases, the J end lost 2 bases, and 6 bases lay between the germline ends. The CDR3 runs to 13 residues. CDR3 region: CASSYFPGNTIYF. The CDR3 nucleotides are TGTGCCAGCAGCTACTTCCCTGGAAACACCATATATTTT. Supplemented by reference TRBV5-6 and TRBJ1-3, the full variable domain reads DAGVTQSPTHLIKTRGQQVTLRCSPKSGHDTVSWYQQALGQGPQFIFQYYEEEERQRGNFPDRFSGHQFPNYSSELNVNALLLGDSALYLCASSYFPGNTIYFGEGSWLTVV.

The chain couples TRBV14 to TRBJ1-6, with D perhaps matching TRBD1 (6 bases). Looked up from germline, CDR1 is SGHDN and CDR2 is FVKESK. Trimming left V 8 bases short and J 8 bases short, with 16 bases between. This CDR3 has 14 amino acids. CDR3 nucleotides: TGTGCCAGCGGTACCGGGACAAATTATTCACCCCTCCACTTT. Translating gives CASGTGTNYSPLHF.

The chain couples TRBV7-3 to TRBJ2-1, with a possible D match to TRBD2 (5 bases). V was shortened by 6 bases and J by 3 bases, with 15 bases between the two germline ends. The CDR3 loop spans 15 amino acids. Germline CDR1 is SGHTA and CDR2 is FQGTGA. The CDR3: CASRERAGHYNEQFF. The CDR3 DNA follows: TGTGCCAGCAGAGAGAGGGCAGGTCACTACAATGAGCAGTTCTTC.

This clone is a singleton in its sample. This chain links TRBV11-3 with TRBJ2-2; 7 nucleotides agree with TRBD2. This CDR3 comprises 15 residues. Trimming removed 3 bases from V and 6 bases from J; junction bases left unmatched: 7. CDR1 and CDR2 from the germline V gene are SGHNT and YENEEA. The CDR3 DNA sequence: TGTGCCAGCAGCTTTAGGGGAGGGCCCTCCGGGGAGCTGTTTTTT. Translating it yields CASSFRGGPSGELFF. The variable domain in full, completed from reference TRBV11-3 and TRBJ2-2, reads EAGVVQSPRYKIIEKKQPVAFWCNPISGHNTLYWYLQNLGQGPELLIRYENEEAVDDSQLPKDRFSAERLKGVDSTLKIQPAELGDSAVYLCASSFRGGPSGELFFGEGSRLTVL.

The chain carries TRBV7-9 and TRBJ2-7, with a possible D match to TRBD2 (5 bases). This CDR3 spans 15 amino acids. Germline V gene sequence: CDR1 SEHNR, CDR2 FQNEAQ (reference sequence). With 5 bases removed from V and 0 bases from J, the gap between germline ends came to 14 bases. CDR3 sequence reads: CASSTLVRDSYEQYF. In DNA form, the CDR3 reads TGTGCCAGCAGCACCCTCGTCCGGGACTCCTACGAGCAGTACTTC.